Listed below are T cell receptor beta chains from one sample, sequenced in a study of beta chain features in type 1 diabetes. Using immunoSEQ multiplex PCR, the repertoire was profiled, and TCRdb retains in-frame clones only, with some absent. The table shows 300,000 or so clones, with 14% occurring only once. The sample consisted of naive CD4+ T cells from blood. Receptors were obtained from a man under 40 with type 1 diabetes. CDR3s include the opening cysteine and the closing phenylalanine or tryptophan. Fields, in order: J gene, clone size, V gene, CDR3 protein. Clone size is stated in some rows and not others, as once, few, many or a class when expanded.

TRBJ1-5	.	TRBV19	CASSTTGGGQPQHF
TRBJ2-3	.	TRBV4-3	CASSQYPPEARGTDTQYF
TRBJ1-5	few	TRBV7-3	CASSLLNLRQAYNQPQHF
TRBJ2-5	.	TRBV18	CASSRAPGETQYF
TRBJ2-2	.	TRBV28	CASSLGGTGAGELFF
TRBJ1-2	.	TRBV7-3	CASSFQQGHYGYTF
TRBJ2-5	.	TRBV18	CASSPPTGTYQETQYF
TRBJ2-3	few	TRBV6-1	CASSAGTSGSGGSDTQYF
TRBJ2-1	.	TRBV9	CASSTRWGLSNEQFF
TRBJ1-5	few	TRBV2	CASSGDQPQHF
TRBJ2-2	.	TRBV29-1	CSVSLAGGPGGELFF
TRBJ2-1	.	TRBV14	CASSHGLFGGNREQFF
TRBJ2-1	.	TRBV6-5	CASSSGVYNEQFF
TRBJ2-2	.	TRBV11-2	CASSFISGELFF
TRBJ2-5	few	TRBV28	CASSAPPGGLPRETQYF
TRBJ1-1	.	TRBV5-1	CASSFQLLSRGLNTEAFF
TRBJ2-6	few	TRBV28	CASSLGSSGANVLTF
TRBJ1-1	few	TRBV5-1	CASSRTGNTEAFF
TRBJ1-2	few	TRBV6-1	CASKRTDETHYGYTF
TRBJ1-5	.	TRBV19	CAIRRDSYSNQPQHF
TRBJ2-3	few	TRBV7-9	CASSPGQAIQYF
TRBJ1-1	few	TRBV30	CAWSPSMNTEAFF
TRBJ1-1	few	TRBV5-4	CASSPPGGSPNTEAFF
TRBJ2-5	.	TRBV30	CAWSGSLQETQYF
TRBJ1-1	.	TRBV7-8	CASTDQGGTEAFF
TRBJ2-7	few	TRBV29-1	CSVETNDRAEQYF
TRBJ2-1	.	TRBV9	CASSVEGLANNEQFF
TRBJ2-7	.	TRBV19	CASSMLGQGGRNFYEQYF
TRBJ1-1	.	TRBV15	CATSGSGRGHRWSEAFF
TRBJ2-5	.	TRBV25-1	CASSGTQETQYF
TRBJ2-7	few	TRBV7-2	CASSLALRGGFEQYF
TRBJ2-7	few	TRBV7-2	CASSLATGQGMAYEQYF
TRBJ2-3	few	TRBV7-3	CASSLGPSTDTQYF
TRBJ1-5	.	TRBV7-9	CASSLGTSNQPQHF
TRBJ1-3	few	TRBV4-2	CASSQVGLLSGNTIYF
TRBJ2-1	few	TRBV6-5	CASSYGGSDNEQFF